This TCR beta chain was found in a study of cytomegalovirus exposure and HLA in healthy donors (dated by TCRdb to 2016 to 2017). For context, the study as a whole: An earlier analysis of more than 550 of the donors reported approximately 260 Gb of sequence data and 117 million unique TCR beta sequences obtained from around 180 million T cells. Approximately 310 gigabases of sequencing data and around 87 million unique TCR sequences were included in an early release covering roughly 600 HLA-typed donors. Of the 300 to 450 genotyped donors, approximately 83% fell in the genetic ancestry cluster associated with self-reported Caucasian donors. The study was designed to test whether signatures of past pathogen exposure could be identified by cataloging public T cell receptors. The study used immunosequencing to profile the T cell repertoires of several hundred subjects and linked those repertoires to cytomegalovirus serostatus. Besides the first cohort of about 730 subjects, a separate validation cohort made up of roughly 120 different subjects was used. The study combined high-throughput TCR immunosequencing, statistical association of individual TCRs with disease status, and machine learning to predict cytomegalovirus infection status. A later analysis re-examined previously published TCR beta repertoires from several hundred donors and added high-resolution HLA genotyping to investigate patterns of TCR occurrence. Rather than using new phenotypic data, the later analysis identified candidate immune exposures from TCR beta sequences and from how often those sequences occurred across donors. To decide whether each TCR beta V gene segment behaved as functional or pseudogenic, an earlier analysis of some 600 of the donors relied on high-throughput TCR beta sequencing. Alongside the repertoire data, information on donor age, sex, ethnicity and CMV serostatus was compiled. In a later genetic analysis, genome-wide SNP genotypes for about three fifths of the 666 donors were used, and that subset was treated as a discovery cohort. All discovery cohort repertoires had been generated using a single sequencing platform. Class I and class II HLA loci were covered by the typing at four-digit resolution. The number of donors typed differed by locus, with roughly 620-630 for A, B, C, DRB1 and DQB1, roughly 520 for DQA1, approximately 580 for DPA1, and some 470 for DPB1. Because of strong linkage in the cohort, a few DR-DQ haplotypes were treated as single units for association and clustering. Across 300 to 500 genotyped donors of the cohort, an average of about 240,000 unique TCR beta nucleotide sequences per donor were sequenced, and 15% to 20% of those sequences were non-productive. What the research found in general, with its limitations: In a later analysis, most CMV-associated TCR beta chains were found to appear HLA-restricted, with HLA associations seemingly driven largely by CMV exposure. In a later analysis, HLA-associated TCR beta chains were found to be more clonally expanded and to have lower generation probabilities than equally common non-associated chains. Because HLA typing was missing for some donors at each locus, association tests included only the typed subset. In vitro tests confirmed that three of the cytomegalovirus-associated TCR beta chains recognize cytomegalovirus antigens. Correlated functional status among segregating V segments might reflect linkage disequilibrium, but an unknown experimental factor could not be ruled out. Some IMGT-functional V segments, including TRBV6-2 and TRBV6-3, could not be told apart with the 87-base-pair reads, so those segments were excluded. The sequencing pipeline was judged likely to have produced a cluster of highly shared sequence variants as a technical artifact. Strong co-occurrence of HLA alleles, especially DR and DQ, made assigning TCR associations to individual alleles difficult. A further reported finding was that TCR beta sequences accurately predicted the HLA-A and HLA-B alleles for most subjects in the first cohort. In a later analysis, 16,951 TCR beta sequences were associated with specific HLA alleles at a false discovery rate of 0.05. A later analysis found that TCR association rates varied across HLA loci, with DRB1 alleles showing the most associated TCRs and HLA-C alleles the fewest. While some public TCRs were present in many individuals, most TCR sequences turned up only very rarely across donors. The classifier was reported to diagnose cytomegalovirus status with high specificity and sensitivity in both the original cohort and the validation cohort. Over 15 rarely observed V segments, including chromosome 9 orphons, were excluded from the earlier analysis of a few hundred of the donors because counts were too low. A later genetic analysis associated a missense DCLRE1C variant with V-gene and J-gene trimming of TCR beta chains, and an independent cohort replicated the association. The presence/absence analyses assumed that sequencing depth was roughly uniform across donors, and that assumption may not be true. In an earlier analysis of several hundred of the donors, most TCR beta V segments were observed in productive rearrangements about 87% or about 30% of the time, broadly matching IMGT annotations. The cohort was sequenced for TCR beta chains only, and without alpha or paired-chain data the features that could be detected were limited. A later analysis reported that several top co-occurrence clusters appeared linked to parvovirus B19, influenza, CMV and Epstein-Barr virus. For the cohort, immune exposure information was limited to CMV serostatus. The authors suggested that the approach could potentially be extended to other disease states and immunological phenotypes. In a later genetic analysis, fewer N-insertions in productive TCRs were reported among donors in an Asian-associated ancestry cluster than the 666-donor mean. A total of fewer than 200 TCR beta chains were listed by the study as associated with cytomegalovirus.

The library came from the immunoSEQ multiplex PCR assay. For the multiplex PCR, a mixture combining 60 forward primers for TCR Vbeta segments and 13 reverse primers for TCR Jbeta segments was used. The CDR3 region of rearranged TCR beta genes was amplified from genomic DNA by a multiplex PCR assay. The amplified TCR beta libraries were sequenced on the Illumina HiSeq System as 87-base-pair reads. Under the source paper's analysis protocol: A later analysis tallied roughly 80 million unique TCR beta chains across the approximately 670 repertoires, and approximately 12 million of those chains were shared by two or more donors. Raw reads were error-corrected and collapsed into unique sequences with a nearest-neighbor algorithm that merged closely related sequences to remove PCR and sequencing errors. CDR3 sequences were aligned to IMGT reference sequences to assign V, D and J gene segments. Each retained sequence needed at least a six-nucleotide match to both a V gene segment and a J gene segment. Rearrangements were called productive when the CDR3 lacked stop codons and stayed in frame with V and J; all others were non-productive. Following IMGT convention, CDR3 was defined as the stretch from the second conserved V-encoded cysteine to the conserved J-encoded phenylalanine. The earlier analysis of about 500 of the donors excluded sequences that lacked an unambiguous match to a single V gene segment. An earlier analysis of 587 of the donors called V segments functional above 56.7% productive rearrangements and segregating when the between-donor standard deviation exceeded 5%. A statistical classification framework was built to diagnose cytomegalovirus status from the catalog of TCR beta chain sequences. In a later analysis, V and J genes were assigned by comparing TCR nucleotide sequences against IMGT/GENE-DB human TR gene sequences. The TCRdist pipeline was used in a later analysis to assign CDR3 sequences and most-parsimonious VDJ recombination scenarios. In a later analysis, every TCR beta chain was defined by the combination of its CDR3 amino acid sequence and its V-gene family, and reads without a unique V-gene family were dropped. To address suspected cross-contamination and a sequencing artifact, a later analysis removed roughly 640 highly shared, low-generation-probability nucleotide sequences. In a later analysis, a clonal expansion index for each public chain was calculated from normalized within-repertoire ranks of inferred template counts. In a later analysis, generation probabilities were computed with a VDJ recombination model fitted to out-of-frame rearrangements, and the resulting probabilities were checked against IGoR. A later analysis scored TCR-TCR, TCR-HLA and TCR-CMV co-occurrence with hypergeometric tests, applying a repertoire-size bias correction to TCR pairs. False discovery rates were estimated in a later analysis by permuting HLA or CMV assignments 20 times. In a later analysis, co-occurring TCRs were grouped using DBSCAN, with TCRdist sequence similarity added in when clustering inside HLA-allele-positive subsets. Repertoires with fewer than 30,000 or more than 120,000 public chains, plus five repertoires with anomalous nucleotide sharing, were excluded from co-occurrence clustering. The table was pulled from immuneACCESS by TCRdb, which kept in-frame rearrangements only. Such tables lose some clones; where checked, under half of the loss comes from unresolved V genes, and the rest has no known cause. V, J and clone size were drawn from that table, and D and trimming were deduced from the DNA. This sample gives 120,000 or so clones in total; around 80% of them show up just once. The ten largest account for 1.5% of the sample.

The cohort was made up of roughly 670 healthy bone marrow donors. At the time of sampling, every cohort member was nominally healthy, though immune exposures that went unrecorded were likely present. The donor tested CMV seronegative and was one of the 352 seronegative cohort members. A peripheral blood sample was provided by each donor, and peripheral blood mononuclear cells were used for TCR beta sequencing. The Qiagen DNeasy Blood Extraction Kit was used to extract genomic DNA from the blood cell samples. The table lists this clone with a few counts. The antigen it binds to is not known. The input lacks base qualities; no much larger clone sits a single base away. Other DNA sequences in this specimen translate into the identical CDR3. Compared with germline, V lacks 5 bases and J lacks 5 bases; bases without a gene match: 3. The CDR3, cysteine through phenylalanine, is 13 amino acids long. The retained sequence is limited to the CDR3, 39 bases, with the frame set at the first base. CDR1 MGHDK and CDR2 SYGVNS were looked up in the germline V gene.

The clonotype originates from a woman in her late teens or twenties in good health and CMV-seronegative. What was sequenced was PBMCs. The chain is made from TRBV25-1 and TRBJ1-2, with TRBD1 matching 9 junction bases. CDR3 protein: CASSRTGVYGYTF. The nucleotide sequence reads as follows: TGTGCCAGCAGTAGGACAGGGGTTTATGGCTACACCTTC.